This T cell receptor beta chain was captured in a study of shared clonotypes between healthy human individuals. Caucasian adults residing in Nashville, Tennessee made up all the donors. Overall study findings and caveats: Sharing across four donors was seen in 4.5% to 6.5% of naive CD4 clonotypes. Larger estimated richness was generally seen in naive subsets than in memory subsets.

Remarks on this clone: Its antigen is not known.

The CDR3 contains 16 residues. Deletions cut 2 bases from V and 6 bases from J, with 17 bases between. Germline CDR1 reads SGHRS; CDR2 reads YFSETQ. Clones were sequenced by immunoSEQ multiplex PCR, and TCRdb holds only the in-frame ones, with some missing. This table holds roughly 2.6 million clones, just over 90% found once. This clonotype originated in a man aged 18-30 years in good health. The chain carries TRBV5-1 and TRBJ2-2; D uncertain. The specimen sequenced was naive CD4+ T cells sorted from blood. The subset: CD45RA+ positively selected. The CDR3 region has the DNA TGCGCCAGCAGCTTTGGCCCACCCCCTAACGCCGGGGAGCTGTTTTTT. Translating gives CASSFGPPPNAGELFF.